Shown below are 31 T cell receptor beta chains from a single sample sequenced in a study of shared clonotypes between healthy human individuals. Cells designated naive CD8 were CD45RO-negative and were positively selected for CCR7, with terminally differentiated effector memory CD45RA+ cells excluded. Libraries were prepared by immunoSEQ multiplex PCR; TCRdb keeps only in-frame clonotypes and omits some of them. This sample has approximately 2,200,000 clones, with roughly 91% found just once. Specimen: naive CD8+ T cells from PBMCs. The receptors come from a man between 18 and 35 years old in good health. Some clones in this sample may be carry-over from other donors' samples.

A remark on this clone: The sample holds other DNA sequences that translate to the same CDR3. The chain uses TRBV6-5 and TRBJ2-7; D not certain. The V gene lost 8 bases and the J gene lost 3 bases, with 5 bases spanning the gap. The CDR3 extends over 10 amino acids. Germline CDR1 is MNHEY and CDR2 is SVGAGI. CDR3 amino acids: CASGDYEQYF. In nucleotides, the CDR3 is TGTGCCAGCGGAGACTACGAGCAGTACTTC.

The chain carries TRBV27 and TRBJ1-5; D gene ambiguous. The CDR3 totals 15 residues. CDR1 is MNHEY and CDR2 is SMNVEV in the germline V gene (reference sequence). V lost 5 bases and J lost 11, with 22 bases in between. CDR3 loop: CASSPSLEAAGSQHF. CDR3 bases: TGTGCCAGCAGTCCCTCGCTTGAGGCCGCGGGTTCCCAGCATTTT.

The V and J genes are TRBV11-2 and TRBJ1-2; tentatively, D is TRBD1 (5 bases). CDR1 SGHAT and CDR2 FQNNGV come from the germline V gene. CDR3 length: 14 amino acids. The germline V and J ends were trimmed by 1 base and 4 bases, with 10 bases remaining between them. The CDR3, as DNA: TGTGCCAGCAGCTTAGCCATGGGGGTCTATGGCTACACCTTC. It translates to CASSLAMGVYGYTF.

The chain carries TRBV19 and TRBJ2-1; 11 nucleotides agree with TRBD2. The length of the CDR3 is 17 residues. After removal of 0 bases from V and 4 bases from J, the junction contained 5 bases not matched to a gene. Germline V CDR1 and CDR2: LNHDA, SQIVND (reference sequence). The chain's CDR3 is CASSIDSGTSGYNEQFF. The CDR3 region has the DNA TGTGCCAGTAGTATAGATTCCGGGACTAGCGGTTACAATGAGCAGTTCTTC.

V gene TRBV2 combines with J gene TRBJ2-1; the match to TRBD2 covers 10 bases. The CDR3 is made up of 18 amino acids. The germline CDR1 and CDR2 sequences are SNHLY and FYNNEI. V gave up 4 bases and J gave up 1 base; unmatched junction bases: 10. The CDR3 reads CASSALPSGSGSYNEQFF. DNA for the CDR3: TGTGCCAGCAGTGCACTCCCTAGCGGGAGCGGTTCCTACAATGAGCAGTTCTTC.

V and J are TRBV27 and TRBJ1-2, with a possible D match to TRBD1 (5 bases). CDR3 length equals 14 residues. Looked up from germline, CDR1 is MNHEY and CDR2 is SMNVEV (reference sequence). V was cut by 4 bases and J by 5 bases, with 14 bases left in between. The DNA for the CDR3 is TGTGCCAGCAGTTCCTCTGCTACAGGATATGGCTACACCTTC. Translating it yields CASSSSATGYGYTF.

The chain uses TRBV6-5 and TRBJ2-7; maybe TRBD2 (5 bases). This CDR3 contains 16 residues. V lost 0 bases, J lost 2 bases, and 14 bases lay in between. The germline gives CDR1 MNHEY, CDR2 SVGAGI. Here the CDR3 reads CASSYSLPAETYEQYF. CDR3 sequence (DNA): TGTGCCAGCAGTTACTCGTTGCCAGCGGAAACCTACGAGCAGTACTTC.

The rearrangement joins TRBV29-1 to TRBJ1-1; 12 bases match TRBD1. There are 16 residues in the CDR3. The junction had 13 bases not matched to a gene; V was cut back by 2 bases and J by 9 bases. Germline V lookup: CDR1 SQVTM, CDR2 ANQGSEA. As DNA, the CDR3 is TGCAGCGTTGAACTCGCAGTCGGGACAGGGGGCCCACAAGCTTTCTTT. Its translation is CSVELAVGTGGPQAFF.

This chain connects TRBV5-5 to TRBJ1-2; a possible D gene is TRBD1 (5 bases). V was trimmed by 4 bases and J by 8 bases, leaving 21 bases between them. From germline, CDR1 is SGHKS and CDR2 YYEKEE (reference sequence). This CDR3 spans 15 amino acids. For the CDR3, the DNA is TGTGCCAGCAGCCCAACCTCGGGGACCGCGGTGGGCTACACCTTC. This sequence encodes CASSPTSGTAVGYTF.

This chain connects TRBV4-1 to TRBJ1-5; D gene unclear. Per germline, CDR1 MGHRA and CDR2 YSYEKL. Trimming left V 4 bases short and J 1 base short, with 11 bases between. The CDR3 is made up of 15 amino acids. The chain's CDR3 is CASSPPGQSNQPQHF. The CDR3 DNA is TGCGCCAGCAGCCCCCCCGGGCAGAGCAATCAGCCCCAGCATTTT.

The rearrangement links TRBV5-5 to TRBJ2-5, with D possibly called TRBD1 or TRBD2 (5 bases each). This CDR3 is built from 14 residues. V shed 2 bases and J shed 0 bases, with 8 bases lying between them. Germline-derived CDR1 and CDR2 are SGHKS and YYEKEE (reference sequence). CDR3 in DNA: TGTGCCAGCAGCTTCTGGGACGACCAAGAGACCCAGTACTTC. The encoded protein is CASSFWDDQETQYF.

V gene TRBV5-6 combines with J gene TRBJ2-7; TRBD2 aligns across 8 bases. The CDR3 extends over 16 amino acids. Germline loops: CDR1 SGHDT, CDR2 YYEEEE. V was clipped by 3 bases and J by 2 bases; unmatched bases: 10. This CDR3 is CASSSGGGSLAYEQYF. As DNA, the CDR3 is TGTGCCAGCAGCTCGGGCGGGGGGAGTCTGGCCTACGAGCAGTACTTC.

This chain joins TRBV7-7 and TRBJ2-5, with TRBD2 identical over 8 bases. The germline CDR1 and CDR2 sequences are SSHAT and FNYEAQ (reference sequence). CDR3 length: 15 residues. V shed 5 bases, J shed 3 bases, and the junction held 8 bases outside the gene matches. The CDR3 sequence is CASSRTGTREETQYF. In DNA, the CDR3 is TGTGCCAGCAGCAGAACCGGGACTAGGGAAGAGACCCAGTACTTC.

The chain carries TRBV5-1 and TRBJ1-4; D possibly corresponds to TRBD1 (6 bases). Germline V gene lookup returns CDR1 SGHRS and CDR2 YFSETQ. The length of the CDR3 is 15 residues. Deletions cut 2 bases from V and 5 bases from J, with 13 bases between. CDR3: CASSFTGTHNEKLFF. CDR3 nucleotide sequence: TGCGCCAGCAGCTTTACAGGGACACACAATGAAAAACTGTTTTTT.

The chain uses TRBV6-5 and TRBJ1-1; D is perhaps TRBD1 (6 bases). This CDR3 spans 14 amino acids. CDR1 and CDR2 (germline): MNHEY, SVGAGI. V dropped 5 bases and J dropped 3 bases, with 13 bases sitting between them. This CDR3 is CASSVQDSDTEAFF. As DNA, the CDR3 is TGTGCCAGCAGTGTCCAGGACAGCGACACTGAAGCTTTCTTT.

The rearrangement links TRBV23-1 to TRBJ2-5; 7 bases agree with TRBD1. TRBV23-1 is annotated as an ORF whose role is uncertain. V shed 1 base and J 5 bases; nucleotides not matched to a gene: 7. The CDR3 sequence is 15 residues long. The CDR3 region has the DNA TGCGCCAGCAGTCAATTAGGGGGCGACTGGGAGACCCAGTACTTC. Encoded protein: CASSQLGGDWETQYF.

This clone occurred once. The chain combines TRBV5-4 with TRBJ2-7, with a tentative D call TRBD1 (5 bases). Germline CDR1 and CDR2: SGHNT and YYREEE (reference sequence). The germline V and J ends were trimmed by 1 base and 2 bases, with 10 bases remaining between them. The CDR3 covers 14 residues. The CDR3 loop reads CASSLWQGPYEQYF. In nucleotides, the CDR3 is TGTGCCAGCAGCTTGTGGCAGGGCCCCTACGAGCAGTACTTC.

J is TRBJ1-1 and V is TRBV10-1; maybe TRBD1 (6 bases). CDR3 length equals 14 residues. CDR1 WNHNN and CDR2 SYGVQD come from the germline V gene (reference sequence). V gave up 1 base and J gave up 5 bases, with 11 bases separating them. CDR3 coding DNA: TGCGCCAGCAGTGAGTTTGGGGGGCGTACTGAAGCTTTCTTT. Amino acids: CASSEFGGRTEAFF.

The chain has TRBV7-2 and TRBJ2-5, with TRBD1 identical over 9 bases. Trimming cost V 5 bases and J 4 bases; bases outside gene matches: 11. The CDR3 loop spans 16 amino acids. CDR1 is SGHTA, CDR2 FQGNSA, per germline. CDR3 region: CASSTVTGGFSETQYF. The CDR3 DNA is TGTGCCAGCAGCACCGTAACAGGGGGCTTTTCAGAGACCCAGTACTTC.

V and J are TRBV30 and TRBJ1-5, with D perhaps matching TRBD1 (5 bases). The CDR3 runs 18 residues. The germline V gene encodes CDR1 GTSNPN and CDR2 SVGIG (reference sequence). The germline V and J ends were trimmed by 6 bases and 0 bases, with 24 bases remaining between them. The CDR3 coding sequence is TGTGCCTGTATAAGACAGAAAGTCATATTTCGTAGCAATCAGCCCCAGCATTTT. Translated: CACIRQKVIFRSNQPQHF. Full variable domain (missing parts from reference TRBV30 and TRBJ1-5): SQTIHQWPATLVQPVGSPLSLECTVEGTSNPNLYWYRQAAGRGLQLLFYSVGIGQISSEVPQNLSASRPQDRQFILSSKKLLLSDSGFYLCACIRQKVIFRSNQPQHFGDGTRLSIL.

The rearrangement uses TRBV7-9 and TRBJ2-1; possibly TRBD1 for D (5 bases). The ends were cut back, 6 bases at V and 4 bases at J, with 10 bases in the middle. The CDR3 loop spans 13 amino acids. CDR1 and CDR2 (germline): SEHNR, FQNEAQ (reference sequence). The CDR3 reads CASRQAAYNEQFF. In DNA form, the CDR3 reads TGTGCCAGCAGACAGGCCGCTTACAATGAGCAGTTCTTC.

This chain uses TRBV10-2 with TRBJ1-1, with a tentative D call TRBD1 (6 bases). The CDR3 sequence is 13 residues long. V was shortened by 6 bases and J by 1 base, with 9 bases between the two germline ends. In germline, CDR1 is WSHSY, CDR2 SAAADI. DNA of the CDR3: TGCGCCAGCAGATGGACAGAGAACACTGAAGCTTTCTTT. Translated: CASRWTENTEAFF.

This chain links TRBV29-1 with TRBJ2-7, with D perhaps TRBD1 or TRBD2 (5 bases each). Germline CDR1 reads SQVTM; CDR2 reads ANQGSEA. The CDR3 extends over 13 amino acids. Trimming took 5 bases from V and 4 from J, leaving 15 bases between them. Here the CDR3 reads CSVRRQGRYEQYF. CDR3 coding DNA: TGCAGCGTTCGGCGGCAGGGACGATACGAGCAGTACTTC.

The chain joins TRBV4-3 to TRBJ1-4; possible D gene TRBD1, 5 bases. CDR3 length equals 16 residues. The V gene lost 0 bases and the J gene lost 8 bases, with 16 bases spanning the gap. Germline V gene lookup returns CDR1 LGHNA and CDR2 YSLEER. The CDR3, as DNA: TGCGCCAGCAGCCAAGAATCTTTCGACAGAGGGGAAAAACTGTTTTTT. Protein sequence: CASSQESFDRGEKLFF.

The rearrangement joins TRBV5-1 to TRBJ2-7; 9 bases are shared with TRBD1. V lost 4 bases, J lost 4 bases, and 12 bases stayed unmatched. Per the germline V gene, CDR1 is SGHRS and CDR2 is YFSETQ. This CDR3 is built from 16 residues. The CDR3 reads CASSPRQGEDGYEQYF. The CDR3 DNA follows: TGCGCCAGCAGCCCGAGACAGGGGGAGGATGGTTACGAGCAGTACTTC. The full variable domain, rest sourced from reference TRBV5-1 and TRBJ2-7, is KAGVTQTPRYLIKTRGQQVTLSCSPISGHRSVSWYQQTPGQGLQFLFEYFSETQRNKGNFPGRFSGRQFSNSRSEMNVSTLELGDSALYLCASSPRQGEDGYEQYFGPGTRLTVT.

The chain uses TRBV21-1 and TRBJ1-5; TRBD1, the D gene given by the table, was not confirmed from the DNA. TRBV21-1 is annotated as a pseudogene. This CDR3 is 18 amino acids long. The CDR3 coding sequence is TGTGCCAGCGCCTCGCCGGGACAGAAACTCAATAGCAATCAGCCCCAGCATTTT. The encoded protein is CASASPGQKLNSNQPQHF.

The V gene is TRBV7-9, the J gene TRBJ2-6; TRBD1 agrees at 7 bases. Germline V gene data show CDR1 as SEHNR and CDR2 as FQNEAQ (reference sequence). The CDR3 length is 17 residues. V dropped 2 bases and J dropped 2; count of bases not matched to a gene: 6. CDR3 coding DNA: TGTGCCAGCAGCTTACGACAGGGTAAAACTGGGGCCAACGTCCTGACTTTC. It yields the protein CASSLRQGKTGANVLTF.

The CDR3 here is CASGVGDEQFF. The CDR3 region has the DNA TGCGCCAGCGGGGTGGGGGATGAGCAGTTCTTC. The chain joins TRBV10-2 to TRBJ2-1, with D possibly being TRBD1 or TRBD2 (5 bases each). This CDR3 has 11 residues. In germline, CDR1 is WSHSY, CDR2 SAAADI. V lost 8 bases and J lost 8, with 10 bases in between.

This chain uses TRBV6-6 with TRBJ2-7; a weak D match, TRBD2 (5 bases). This CDR3 has 11 amino acids. The V gene lost 5 bases and the J gene lost 4 bases, with 6 bases spanning the gap. Per the germline V gene, CDR1 is MNHNY and CDR2 is SVGAGI (reference sequence). For the CDR3, the DNA is TGTGCCAGCAGTGAGGGATACGAGCAGTACTTC. Amino acids: CASSEGYEQYF.

The chain is built from TRBV9 and TRBJ2-3; D gene uncertain. The V end lost 0 bases, the J end lost 4 bases, and 6 bases lay between the germline ends. CDR1 and CDR2 (germline): SGDLS, YYNGEE. The length of the CDR3 is 13 residues. CDR3 nucleotides: TGTGCCAGCAGCGTAGTTAACGCAGATACGCAGTATTTT. This translates into CASSVVNADTQYF.

The genes are TRBV7-7 and TRBJ2-5, with TRBD1 as a possible D gene (6 bases). CDR1 and CDR2 (germline): SSHAT, FNYEAQ (reference sequence). V dropped 5 bases and J dropped 4 bases, with 14 bases sitting between them. This CDR3 comprises 14 residues. CDR3 region: CASSPTGSRETQYF. CDR3 DNA sequence: TGTGCCAGCAGCCCTACAGGGTCTCGAGAGACCCAGTACTTC. The complete variable domain, with remaining parts taken from reference TRBV7-7 and TRBJ2-5, reads GAGVSQSPRYKVTKRGQDVTLRCDPISSHATLYWYQQALGQGPEFLTYFNYEAQPDKSGLPSDRFSAERPEGSISTLTIQRTEQRDSAMYRCASSPTGSRETQYFGPGTRLLVL.